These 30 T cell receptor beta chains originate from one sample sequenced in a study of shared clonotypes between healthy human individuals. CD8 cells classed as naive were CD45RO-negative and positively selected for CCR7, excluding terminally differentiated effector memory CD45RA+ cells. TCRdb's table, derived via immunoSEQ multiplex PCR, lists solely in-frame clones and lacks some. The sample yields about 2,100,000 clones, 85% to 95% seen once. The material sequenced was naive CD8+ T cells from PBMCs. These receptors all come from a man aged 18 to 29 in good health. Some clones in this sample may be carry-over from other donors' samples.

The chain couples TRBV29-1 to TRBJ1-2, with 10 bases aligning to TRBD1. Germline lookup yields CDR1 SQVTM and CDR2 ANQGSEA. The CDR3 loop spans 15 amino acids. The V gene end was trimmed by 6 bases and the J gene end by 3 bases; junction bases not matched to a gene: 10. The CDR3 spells CSVRTGTGVYYGYTF. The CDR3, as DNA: TGCAGCGTACGTACCGGGACAGGGGTTTACTATGGCTACACCTTC.

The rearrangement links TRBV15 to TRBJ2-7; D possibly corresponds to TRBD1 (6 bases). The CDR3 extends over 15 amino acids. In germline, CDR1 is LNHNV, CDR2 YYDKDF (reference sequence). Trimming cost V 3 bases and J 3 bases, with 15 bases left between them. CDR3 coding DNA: TGTGCCACCAGCAGCCAGGGGCAGGGATTCTACGAGCAGTACTTC. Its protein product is CATSSQGQGFYEQYF.

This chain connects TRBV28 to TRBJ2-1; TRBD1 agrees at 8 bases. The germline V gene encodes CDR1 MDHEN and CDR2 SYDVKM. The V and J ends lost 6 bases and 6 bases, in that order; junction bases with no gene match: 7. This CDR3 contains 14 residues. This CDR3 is CASRWTGMGNEQFF. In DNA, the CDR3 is TGTGCCAGCAGATGGACAGGGATGGGCAATGAGCAGTTCTTC.

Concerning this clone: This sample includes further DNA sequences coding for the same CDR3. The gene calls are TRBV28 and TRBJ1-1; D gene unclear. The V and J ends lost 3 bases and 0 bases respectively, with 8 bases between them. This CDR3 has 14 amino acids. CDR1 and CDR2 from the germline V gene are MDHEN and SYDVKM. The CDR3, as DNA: TGTGCCAGCAGTTTTCGTCCCTTGAACACTGAAGCTTTCTTT. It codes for CASSFRPLNTEAFF.

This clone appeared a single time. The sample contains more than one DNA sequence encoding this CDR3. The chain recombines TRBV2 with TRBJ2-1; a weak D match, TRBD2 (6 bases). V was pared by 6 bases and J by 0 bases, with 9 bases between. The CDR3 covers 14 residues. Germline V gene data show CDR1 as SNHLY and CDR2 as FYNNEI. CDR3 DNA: TGTGCCAGCAGGGGGGACTTCTCCTACAATGAGCAGTTCTTC. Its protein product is CASRGDFSYNEQFF.

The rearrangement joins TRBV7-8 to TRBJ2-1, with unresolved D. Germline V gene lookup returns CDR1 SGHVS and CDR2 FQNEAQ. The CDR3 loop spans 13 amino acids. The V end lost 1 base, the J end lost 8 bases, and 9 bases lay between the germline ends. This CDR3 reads CASSLVNAYEQFF. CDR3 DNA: TGTGCCAGCAGCTTAGTGAACGCCTATGAGCAGTTCTTC.

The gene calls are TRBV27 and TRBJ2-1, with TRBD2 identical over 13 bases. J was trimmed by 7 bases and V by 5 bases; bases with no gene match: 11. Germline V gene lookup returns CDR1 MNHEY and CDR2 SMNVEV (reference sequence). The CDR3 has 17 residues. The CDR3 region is CASSIQGLAGRRNEQFF. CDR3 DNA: TGTGCCAGCAGTATTCAGGGACTAGCGGGACGGAGGAATGAGCAGTTCTTC.

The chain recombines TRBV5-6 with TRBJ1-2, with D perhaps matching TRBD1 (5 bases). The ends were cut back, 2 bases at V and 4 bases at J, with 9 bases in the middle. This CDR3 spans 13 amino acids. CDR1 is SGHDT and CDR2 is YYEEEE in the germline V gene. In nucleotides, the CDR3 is TGTGCCAGCAGCTTCCAGGGCCTCTATGGCTACACCTTC. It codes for CASSFQGLYGYTF.

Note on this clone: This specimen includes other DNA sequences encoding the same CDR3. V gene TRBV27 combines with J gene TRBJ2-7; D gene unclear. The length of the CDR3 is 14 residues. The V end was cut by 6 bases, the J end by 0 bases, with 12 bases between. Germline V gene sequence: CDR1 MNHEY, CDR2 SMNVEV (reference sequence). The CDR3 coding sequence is TGTGCCAGCAGCTTGGCTCCGAGCTCCTACGAGCAGTACTTC. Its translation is CASSLAPSSYEQYF.

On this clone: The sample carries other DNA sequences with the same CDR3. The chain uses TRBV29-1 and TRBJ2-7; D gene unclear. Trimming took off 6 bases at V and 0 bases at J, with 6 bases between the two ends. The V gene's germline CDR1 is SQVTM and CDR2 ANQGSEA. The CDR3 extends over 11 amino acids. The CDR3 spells CSVRSSYEQYF. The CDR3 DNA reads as TGCAGCGTCAGGAGCTCCTACGAGCAGTACTTC.

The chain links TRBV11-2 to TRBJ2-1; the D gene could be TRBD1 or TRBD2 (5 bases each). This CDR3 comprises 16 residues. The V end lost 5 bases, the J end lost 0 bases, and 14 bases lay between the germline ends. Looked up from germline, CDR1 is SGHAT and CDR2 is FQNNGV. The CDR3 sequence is CASSPRDGSSYNEQFF. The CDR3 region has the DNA TGTGCCAGCAGCCCCCGGGACGGAAGCTCCTACAATGAGCAGTTCTTC.

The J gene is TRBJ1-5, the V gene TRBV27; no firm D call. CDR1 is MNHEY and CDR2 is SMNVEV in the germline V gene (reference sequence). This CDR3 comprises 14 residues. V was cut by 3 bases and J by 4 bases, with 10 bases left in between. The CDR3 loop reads CASSFFAGNQPQHF. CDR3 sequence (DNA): TGTGCCAGCAGTTTTTTCGCCGGGAATCAGCCCCAGCATTTT.

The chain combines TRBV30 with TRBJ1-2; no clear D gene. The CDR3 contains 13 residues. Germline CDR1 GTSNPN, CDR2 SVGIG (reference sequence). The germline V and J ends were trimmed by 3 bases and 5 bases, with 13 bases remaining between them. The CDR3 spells CAWSPGIGYGYTF. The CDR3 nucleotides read TGTGCCTGGAGCCCCGGGATCGGGTATGGCTACACCTTC.

CDR3 sequence: CASSLVGSGTGELFF. The CDR3 region has the DNA TGTGCCAGCAGCTTGGTTGGGTCGGGCACCGGGGAGCTGTTTTTT. The chain joins TRBV5-4 to TRBJ2-2; the D is unclear. Trimming pared 0 bases from V and 4 bases from J, leaving 10 bases between. The length of the CDR3 is 15 residues. CDR1 SGHNT and CDR2 YYREEE come from the germline V gene (reference sequence).

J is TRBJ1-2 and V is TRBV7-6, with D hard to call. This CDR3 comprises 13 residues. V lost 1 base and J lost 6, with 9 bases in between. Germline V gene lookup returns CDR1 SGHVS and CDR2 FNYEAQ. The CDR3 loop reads CASSLEPLDGYTF. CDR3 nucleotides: TGTGCCAGCAGCTTAGAGCCCCTGGATGGCTACACCTTC. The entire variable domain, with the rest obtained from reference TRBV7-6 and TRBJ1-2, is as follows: GAGVSQSPRYKVTKRGQDVALRCDPISGHVSLYWYRQALGQGPEFLTYFNYEAQQDKSGLPNDRFSAERPEGSISTLTIQRTEQRDSAMYRCASSLEPLDGYTFGSGTRLTVV.

CDR3 sequence reads: CASSSPPYGLDEKLFF. CDR3 bases: TGTGCCAGCAGCTCCCCCCCATATGGGCTAGATGAAAAACTGTTTTTT. The chain carries TRBV7-9 and TRBJ1-4, with D unclear. Trimming cost V 4 bases and J 6 bases, with 18 bases left between them. This CDR3 comprises 16 residues. The germline V gene encodes CDR1 SEHNR and CDR2 FQNEAQ (reference sequence).

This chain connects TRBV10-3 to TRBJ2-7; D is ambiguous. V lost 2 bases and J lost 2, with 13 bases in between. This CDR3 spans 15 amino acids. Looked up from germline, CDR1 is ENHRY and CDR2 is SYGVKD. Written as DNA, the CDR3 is TGTGCCATCAGTGAGGGCGTACAAAGACCCTACGAGCAGTACTTC. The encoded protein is CAISEGVQRPYEQYF.

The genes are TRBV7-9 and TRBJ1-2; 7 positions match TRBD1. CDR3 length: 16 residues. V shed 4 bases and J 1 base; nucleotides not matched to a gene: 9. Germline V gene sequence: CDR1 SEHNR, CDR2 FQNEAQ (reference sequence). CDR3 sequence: CASSSTRGQRNYGYTF. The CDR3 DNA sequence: TGTGCCAGCAGCTCGACTCGGGGACAGCGTAACTATGGCTACACCTTC.

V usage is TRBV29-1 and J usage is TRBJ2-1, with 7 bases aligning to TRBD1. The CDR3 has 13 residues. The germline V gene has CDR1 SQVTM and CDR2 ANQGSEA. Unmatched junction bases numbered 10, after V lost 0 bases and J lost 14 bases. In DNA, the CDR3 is TGCAGCGTTGAAGATTTAGGGGGCAATTCAAAGTTCTTC. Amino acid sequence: CSVEDLGGNSKFF.

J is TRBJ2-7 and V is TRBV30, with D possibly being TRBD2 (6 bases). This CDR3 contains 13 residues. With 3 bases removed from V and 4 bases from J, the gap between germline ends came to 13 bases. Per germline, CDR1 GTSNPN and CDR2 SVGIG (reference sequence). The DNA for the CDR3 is TGTGCCTGGAGGGGGACGGGAGAATACGAGCAGTACTTC. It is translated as CAWRGTGEYEQYF.

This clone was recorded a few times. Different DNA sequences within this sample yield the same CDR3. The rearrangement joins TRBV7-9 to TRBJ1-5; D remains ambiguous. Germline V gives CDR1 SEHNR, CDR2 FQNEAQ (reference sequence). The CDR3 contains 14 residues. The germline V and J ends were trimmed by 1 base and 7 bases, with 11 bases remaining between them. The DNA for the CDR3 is TGTGCCAGCAGCTTAGGGGGAGTTGGGCAGCCCCAGCATTTT. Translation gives CASSLGGVGQPQHF.

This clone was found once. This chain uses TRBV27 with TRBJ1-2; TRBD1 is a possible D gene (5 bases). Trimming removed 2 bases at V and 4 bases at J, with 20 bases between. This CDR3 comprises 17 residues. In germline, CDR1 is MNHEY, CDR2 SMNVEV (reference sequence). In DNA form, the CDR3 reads TGTGCCAGCAGTTTAGTCCTACCCCAGGGATCGGCCTATGGCTACACCTTC. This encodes CASSLVLPQGSAYGYTF.

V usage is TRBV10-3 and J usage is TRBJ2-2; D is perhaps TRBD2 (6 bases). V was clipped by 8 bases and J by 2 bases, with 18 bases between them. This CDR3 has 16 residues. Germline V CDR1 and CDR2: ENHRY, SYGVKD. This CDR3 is CAIHPTLAANTGELFF. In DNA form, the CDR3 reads TGTGCCATCCACCCCACATTAGCGGCTAACACCGGGGAGCTGTTTTTT.

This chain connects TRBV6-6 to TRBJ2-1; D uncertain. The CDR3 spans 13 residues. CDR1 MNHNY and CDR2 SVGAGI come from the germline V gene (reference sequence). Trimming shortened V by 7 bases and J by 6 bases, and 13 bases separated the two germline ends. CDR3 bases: TGTGCCAGCATCAATGGTGTGGGCAATGAGCAGTTCTTC. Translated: CASINGVGNEQFF.

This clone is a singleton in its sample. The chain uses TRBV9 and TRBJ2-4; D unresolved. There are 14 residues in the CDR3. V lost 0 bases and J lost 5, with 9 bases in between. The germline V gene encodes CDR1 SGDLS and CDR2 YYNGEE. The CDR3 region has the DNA TGTGCCAGCAGCGTAGCCCCCGCCCAAAACATTCAGTACTTC. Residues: CASSVAPAQNIQYF.

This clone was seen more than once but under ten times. CDR3 loop: CASSIAGRNTEAFF. The CDR3 DNA follows: TGTGCCAGCAGCATCGCCGGCCGAAATACTGAAGCTTTCTTT. V usage is TRBV7-9 and J usage is TRBJ1-1; the D is unclear. This CDR3 is 14 amino acids long. The germline CDR1 and CDR2 sequences are SEHNR and FQNEAQ (reference sequence). Trimming removed 5 bases from V and 5 bases from J, with 15 bases in between. Full variable domain (missing parts from reference TRBV7-9 and TRBJ1-1): DTGVSQNPRHKITKRGQNVTFRCDPISEHNRLYWYRQTLGQGPEFLTYFQNEAQLEKSRLLSDRFSAERPKGSFSTLEIQRTEQGDSAMYLCASSIAGRNTEAFFGQGTRLTVV.

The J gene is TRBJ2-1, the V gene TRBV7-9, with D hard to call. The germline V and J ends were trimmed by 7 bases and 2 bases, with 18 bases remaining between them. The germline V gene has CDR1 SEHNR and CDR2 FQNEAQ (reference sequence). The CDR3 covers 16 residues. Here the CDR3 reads CASNPGPTEAYNEQFF. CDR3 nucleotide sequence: TGTGCCAGCAACCCCGGTCCAACGGAAGCCTACAATGAGCAGTTCTTC. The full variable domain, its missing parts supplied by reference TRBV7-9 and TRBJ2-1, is DTGVSQNPRHKITKRGQNVTFRCDPISEHNRLYWYRQTLGQGPEFLTYFQNEAQLEKSRLLSDRFSAERPKGSFSTLEIQRTEQGDSAMYLCASNPGPTEAYNEQFFGPGTRLTVL.

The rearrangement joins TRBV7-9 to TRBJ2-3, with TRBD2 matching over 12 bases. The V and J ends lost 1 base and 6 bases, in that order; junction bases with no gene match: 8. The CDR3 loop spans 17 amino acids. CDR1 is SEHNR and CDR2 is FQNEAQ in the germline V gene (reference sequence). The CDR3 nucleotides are TGTGCCAGCAGCTTAGGACTAGCGGGAGTACGGACGGATACGCAGTATTTT. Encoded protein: CASSLGLAGVRTDTQYF.

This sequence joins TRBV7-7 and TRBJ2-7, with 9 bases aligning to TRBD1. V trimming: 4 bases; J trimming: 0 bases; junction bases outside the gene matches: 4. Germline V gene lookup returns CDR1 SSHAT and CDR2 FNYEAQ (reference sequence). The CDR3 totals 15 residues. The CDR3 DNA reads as TGTGCCAGCAGCTCCGGGACAGGGCCCTCCTACGAGCAGTACTTC. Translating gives CASSSGTGPSYEQYF.

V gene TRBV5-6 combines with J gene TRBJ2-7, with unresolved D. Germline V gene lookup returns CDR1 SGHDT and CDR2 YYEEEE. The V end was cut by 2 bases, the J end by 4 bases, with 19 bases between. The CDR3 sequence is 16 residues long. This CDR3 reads CASSFDTRSGWYEQYF. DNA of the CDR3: TGTGCCAGCAGCTTTGACACCAGGAGTGGTTGGTACGAGCAGTACTTC.